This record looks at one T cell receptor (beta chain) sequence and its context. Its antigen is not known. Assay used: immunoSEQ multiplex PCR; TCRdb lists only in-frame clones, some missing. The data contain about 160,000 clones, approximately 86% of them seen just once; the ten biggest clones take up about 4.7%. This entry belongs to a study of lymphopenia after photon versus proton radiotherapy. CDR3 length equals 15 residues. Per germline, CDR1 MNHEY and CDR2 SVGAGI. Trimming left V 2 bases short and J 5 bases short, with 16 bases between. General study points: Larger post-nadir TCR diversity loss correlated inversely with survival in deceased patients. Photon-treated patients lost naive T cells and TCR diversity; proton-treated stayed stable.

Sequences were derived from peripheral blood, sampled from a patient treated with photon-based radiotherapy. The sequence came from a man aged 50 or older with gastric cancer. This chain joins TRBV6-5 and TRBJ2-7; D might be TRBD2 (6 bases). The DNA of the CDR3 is TGTGCCAGCAGTTACGGGGGGAGTAGCGCGGACGAGCAGTACTTC. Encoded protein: CASSYGGSSADEQYF.